This T cell receptor beta chain comes out of a study of response to subunit inactivated influenza vaccine. J gave up 5 bases and V 0 bases, and 6 bases lay outside the gene matches. This CDR3 region has 15 residues. Germline CDR1 SEHNR, CDR2 FQNEAQ (reference sequence). TCRdb recomputed calls from the RT-PCR reads with MiXCR, one row per CDR3 protein. The sample gives hundreds of thousands of distinct CDR3 sequences, about 11% of which show up once; approximately 11% is in the top ten. The sample also formed part of further work on T cells expressing NK-cell markers. From that paper: Researchers built TCR beta cDNA using 5'RACE template switching with UMIs. Seven of the eight sequenced donors were classified as HCMV-seropositive, and one was classified as seronegative. A few of the donors also had these clonotypes leading their CD3+CD56-NKG2C+ fraction. Unclear, still, was the HCMV specificity of the expanded NKG2C+ T cell clones.

This rearrangement joins TRBV7-9 to TRBJ2-5; 7 nucleotides align to TRBD1. Sequences were derived from PBMCs from blood, sampled on the day of vaccination. The sequence came from a middle-aged man who received an inactivated influenza vaccine. CDR3 protein: CASSLATTGYETQYF. CDR3 bases: TGTGCCAGCAGCTTAGCGACGACAGGGTACGAGACCCAGTACTTC. The complete variable domain, with remaining parts taken from reference TRBV7-9 and TRBJ2-5, reads DTGVSQNPRHKITKRGQNVTFRCDPISEHNRLYWYRQTLGQGPEFLTYFQNEAQLEKSRLLSDRFSAERPKGSFSTLEIQRTEQGDSAMYLCASSLATTGYETQYFGPGTRLLVL.